This T cell receptor beta chain was found in a study of blood T cells in healthy people across ages. Then a second PCR, running roughly 7 to 11 cycles, was carried out with a sample-barcoded 5' primer and a J-beta primer mix. TCRdb processed the 5' RACE reads anew with MiXCR; each CDR3 protein has one entry. This repertoire shows some 1,500,000 distinct CDR3 sequences, approximately 42% found once; its top ten account for 4%. Sequencing was done on a sample of blood. The TCR originated in a woman between 18 and 29 years old in good health.

The CDR3 bases are TGTGCCAGCAGTGAAGCAACGGAAAATCAGCCCCAGCATTTT. It encodes CASSEATENQPQHF. The chain has TRBV6-1 and TRBJ1-5; no clear D gene. The V gene's germline CDR1 is MNHNS and CDR2 SASEGT. The V end was cut by 0 bases, the J end by 4 bases, with 7 bases between. This CDR3 has 14 residues.